The 5 T cell receptor beta chains below were found in one sample sequenced in a study. Using its own MiXCR run on the 5' RACE reads, TCRdb lists one record per CDR3 protein. This sample yields over 5,000 distinct CDR3 sequences, of which around half are seen a single time; 3.5% to 4% belongs to the top ten. The sample was memory CD4+ T cells sorted from blood. Documented subset: memory CD4+ T cells, CD4+CD45RO+CD25-. The receptor source for this set is a female donor with breast cancer.

The J gene is TRBJ2-3, the V gene TRBV9; 8 bases are a match to TRBD2. The CDR3 spans 17 residues. CDR1 SGDLS and CDR2 YYNGEE come from the germline V gene. Losses at the gene ends were 0 bases for V and 2 bases for J; bases not matched to a gene: 8. CDR3 loop: CASSVVGSGAHTDTQYF. CDR3 nucleotide sequence: TGTGCCAGCAGCGTAGTTGGTAGCGGGGCGCACACAGATACGCAGTATTTT. The full variable domain, its missing parts supplied by reference TRBV9 and TRBJ2-3, is DSGVTQTPKHLITATGQRVTLRCSPRSGDLSVYWYQQSLDQGLQFLIQYYNGEERAKGNILERFSAQQFPDLHSELNLSSLELGDSALYFCASSVVGSGAHTDTQYFGPGTRLTVL.

CDR3 residues: CASSLQRTGDGYTF. The DNA of the CDR3 is TGTGCCAGCAGCTTACAACGGACAGGGGACGGCTACACCTTC. The chain carries TRBV11-3 and TRBJ1-2, with 9 bases that match TRBD1. The V and J ends lost 2 bases and 8 bases, in that order; junction bases with no gene match: 6. This CDR3 contains 14 residues. Germline loops: CDR1 SGHNT, CDR2 YENEEA. Together with reference TRBV11-3 and TRBJ1-2, the CDR3 gives the full variable domain: EAGVVQSPRYKIIEKKQPVAFWCNPISGHNTLYWYLQNLGQGPELLIRYENEEAVDDSQLPKDRFSAERLKGVDSTLKIQPAELGDSAVYLCASSLQRTGDGYTFGSGTRLTVV.

This rearrangement joins TRBV5-5 to TRBJ1-4; D is perhaps TRBD1 (6 bases). CDR3 length equals 17 residues. Germline V gene lookup returns CDR1 SGHKS and CDR2 YYEKEE (reference sequence). Trimming left V 1 base short and J 6 bases short, with 19 bases between. The CDR3 DNA follows: TGTGCCAGCAGCTTGAGGTTAGAGCGGGACACCTATGAAAAACTGTTTTTT. It translates to CASSLRLERDTYEKLFF.

J is TRBJ2-1 and V is TRBV24-1; D remains unclear. Trimming pared 12 bases from V and 9 bases from J, leaving 8 bases between. The germline V gene encodes CDR1 KGHDR and CDR2 SFDVKD. The length of the CDR3 is 9 residues. The CDR3 is CASGGEQFF. Written as DNA, the CDR3 is TGTGCCTCCGGCGGTGAGCAGTTCTTC.

The chain carries TRBV7-9 and TRBJ2-7, with D possibly matching TRBD2 (6 bases). Germline V gene lookup returns CDR1 SEHNR and CDR2 FQNEAQ (reference sequence). V was shortened by 2 bases and J by 5 bases, with 10 bases between the two germline ends. The CDR3 consists of 13 residues. DNA of the CDR3: TGTGCCAGCAGCTTAATGGAGGGCCACGAGCAGTACTTC. This sequence encodes CASSLMEGHEQYF.